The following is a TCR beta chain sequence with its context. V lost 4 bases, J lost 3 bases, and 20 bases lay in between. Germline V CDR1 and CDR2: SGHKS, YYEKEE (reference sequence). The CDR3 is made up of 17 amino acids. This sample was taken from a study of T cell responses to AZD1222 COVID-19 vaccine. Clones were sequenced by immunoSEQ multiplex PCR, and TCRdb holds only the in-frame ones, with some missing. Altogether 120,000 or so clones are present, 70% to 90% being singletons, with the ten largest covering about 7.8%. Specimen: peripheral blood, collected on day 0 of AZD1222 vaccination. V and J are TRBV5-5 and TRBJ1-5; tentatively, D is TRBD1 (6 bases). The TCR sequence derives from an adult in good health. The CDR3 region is CASSSAAGAAVNQPQHF. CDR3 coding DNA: TGTGCCAGCAGCAGTGCTGCAGGGGCCGCTGTCAATCAGCCCCAGCATTTT.